These 10 T cell receptor beta chains were all obtained from the same sample, sequenced in a study of T cells in Graves' hyperthyroidism and ophthalmopathy. Amplification of TCR beta CDR3 regions used RNA as the template. TCR CDR3 underwent first-round RT-PCR with the HTBI primer set. TCRdb re-called the multiplex PCR reads with MiXCR, one entry per CDR3 protein. The sample includes approximately 560,000 distinct CDR3 sequences, more than 15% of them seen just once. The sample consisted of blood. These receptors were collected from a young woman with Graves' hyperthyroidism.

This clonotype was seen many times. This chain connects TRBV30 to TRBJ2-1; no clear D. CDR1 is GTSNPN, CDR2 SVGIG, per germline (reference sequence). This CDR3 comprises 13 residues. V was clipped by 7 bases and J by 11 bases, with 21 bases between them. CDR3 in DNA: TGTGCCTCCCCCCCTGGGGTAGCTGGGCAGCAGTTCTTC. This translates into CASPPGVAGQQFF.

A few counts support this clonotype. This chain connects TRBV6-1 to TRBJ1-4; D unresolved. The CDR3 loop spans 13 amino acids. The germline V gene encodes CDR1 MNHNS and CDR2 SASEGT. V lost 6 bases and J 8 bases, leaving 13 bases between the germline ends. The CDR3 spells CASSREVTEKLFF. The CDR3, as DNA: TGTGCCAGCAGCCGTGAGGTTACGGAAAAACTGTTTTTT.

This clonotype was picked up many times. The rearrangement joins TRBV27 to TRBJ2-7; possibly TRBD2 for D (5 bases). The CDR3 is 14 residues long. V was clipped by 0 bases and J by 1 base, with 7 bases between them. Germline CDR1 and CDR2: MNHEY and SMNVEV (reference sequence). CDR3 in DNA: TGTGCCAGCAGTTTATCGCCGGGGTCCTACGAGCAGTACTTC. Translated, it gives CASSLSPGSYEQYF.

As for this clonotype: This may be a read error: a much more frequent sequence differs by one nucleotide. This chain uses TRBV2 with TRBJ2-3; 10 bases agree with TRBD2. This CDR3 contains 16 residues. Germline CDR1 SNHLY, CDR2 FYNNEI. The CDR3 spells CTSSGILAGNTDTQYF. The CDR3 DNA reads as TGTACCAGCAGTGGTATACTAGCGGGAAACACAGATACGCAGTATTTT.

The chain carries TRBV7-3 and TRBJ1-4, with D possibly TRBD1 on 6 matching bases. The germline CDR1 and CDR2 sequences are SGHTA and FQGTGA. The germline V and J ends were trimmed by 3 bases and 2 bases, with 16 bases remaining between them. This CDR3 is built from 17 residues. CDR3 in DNA: TGTGCCAGCAGCTTCCCGTTGGGGGCCGGTACTAATGAAAAACTGTTTTTT. This encodes CASSFPLGAGTNEKLFF.

There are many counts of this clonotype. This chain uses TRBV11-2 with TRBJ2-1, with TRBD2 matching 11 bases. Germline assignment: CDR1 SGHAT and CDR2 FQNNGV. V was clipped by 4 bases and J by 6 bases; unmatched bases: 8. The CDR3 has 16 amino acids. CDR3 bases: TGTGCCAGCAGCTCCATGGAGGGACTAGCGGTCAATGAGCAGTTCTTC. This sequence encodes CASSSMEGLAVNEQFF. The full variable domain, with the rest looked up from reference TRBV11-2 and TRBJ2-1, is EAGVAQSPRYKIIEKRQSVAFWCNPISGHATLYWYQQILGQGPKLLIQFQNNGVVDDSQLPKDRFSAERLKGVDSTLKIQPAKLEDSAVYLCASSSMEGLAVNEQFFGPGTRLTVL.

The CDR3 DNA reads TGCGCCAGCAGCCCCGGGGTAGTGATTGGAAAGGCCTACAATGAGCAGTTCTTC. It encodes CASSPGVVIGKAYNEQFF. J is TRBJ2-1 and V is TRBV10-2; maybe TRBD2 (5 bases). Germline V gene data show CDR1 as WSHSY and CDR2 as SAAADI. This CDR3 contains 18 residues. The ends were cut back, 6 bases at V and 2 bases at J, with 23 bases in the middle.

There are many counts of this clonotype. The CDR3: CAIMSGQGFEQYF. DNA for the CDR3: TGTGCCATCATGAGTGGACAGGGGTTCGAGCAGTACTTC. The chain has TRBV10-3 and TRBJ2-7, with 9 nucleotides matching TRBD1. Germline CDR1 and CDR2: ENHRY and SYGVKD. This CDR3 comprises 13 residues. J lost 6 bases, V lost 7 bases, and 7 bases had no gene match.

This chain links TRBV12-3 or TRBV12-4 with TRBJ1-2; D uncertain. The CDR3 is 14 amino acids. The ends were cut back, 6 bases at V and 2 bases at J, with 13 bases in the middle. CDR3 sequence (DNA): TGTGCCAGCAGCCCCCCCATTATGAACTATGGCTACACCTTC. Translating gives CASSPPIMNYGYTF.

This clonotype was counted many times. The gene calls are TRBV29-1 and TRBJ1-1; TRBD1 matches 8 bases. V shed 3 bases and J 4 bases; nucleotides not matched to a gene: 7. The CDR3 loop spans 14 amino acids. In germline, CDR1 is SQVTM, CDR2 ANQGSEA. For the CDR3, the DNA is TGCAGCGTTGAGACAGGGGCGGGGAGCACTGAAGCTTTCTTT. Translating gives CSVETGAGSTEAFF.